The 2 T cell receptor beta chains below all came from one sample that was sequenced in a study of blood T cell repertoires in COVID-19. Sequencing was performed with immunoSEQ multiplex PCR; in TCRdb, only in-frame clones are kept and a portion is missing. The data contain about 57,000 clones, about nine tenths of them seen just once; the ten biggest clones take up 22%. The sequencing sample was made of peripheral blood. The receptor source for this set is a woman older than 75 with COVID-19, enrolled during active disease.

This chain links TRBV27 with TRBJ2-5; tentative D call: TRBD2 (6 bases). CDR1 MNHEY and CDR2 SMNVEV come from the germline V gene (reference sequence). This CDR3 has 16 amino acids. The V end was cut by 3 bases, the J end by 1 base, with 15 bases between. The CDR3 region has the DNA TGTGCCAGCAGTTTTTCCAGTCTAGCGACCCAAGAGACCCAGTACTTC. Its translation is CASSFSSLATQETQYF.

The chain recombines TRBV29-1 with TRBJ1-2; the D gene is possibly TRBD1 (6 bases). CDR1 SQVTM and CDR2 ANQGSEA come from the germline V gene. The germline V and J ends were trimmed by 6 bases and 2 bases, with 19 bases remaining between them. CDR3 length: 15 amino acids. The CDR3 sequence is CSVPTAQGINYGYTF. CDR3 DNA: TGCAGCGTCCCGACCGCACAGGGTATAAACTATGGCTACACCTTC.